One T cell receptor beta chain is described in this entry. The clone's antigen remains unknown. Base qualities are not recorded, but no much larger clone differs from it by a single base. The data derive from a study of early T cells in non-severe SARS-CoV-2 infection (dated by TCRdb to the early 2020s). With respect to the entire study: Bulk RNA from unsorted whole blood was used for TCR sequencing, so alpha and beta chains could not be paired. Results and caveats for the whole study, not just this receptor: VDJdb matching was skewed toward anti-spike CD8 responses, so virus-specific expansions were likely underestimated and private and CD4 specificities were missed.

Reading from cysteine to phenylalanine, the CDR3 counts 17 amino acids. Just CDR3 DNA is preserved here, 51 bases in frame from base 1. The germline V gene gives CDR1 as SGHVS and CDR2 as FQNEAQ. Trimming leaves V shorter by 5 bases and J shorter by 8 bases, with the junction holding 17 bases beyond the gene matches. A case-control design nested within a healthcare worker cohort in London, UK, was used, with weekly nasopharyngeal swab PCR tests and blood sampling performed. Between 23 and 31 March 2020, the week of the UK lockdown, healthcare workers were enrolled and then followed up weekly for as long as 16 weeks. The library was obtained by 5' RACE. The sequencing machine was a NextSeq 500. To correct for sequencing error and PCR bias, the TCR library protocol tagged individual cDNA molecules with unique molecular identifiers. Both TCR alpha and beta chains were sequenced, and tight co-correlation was observed between alpha and beta sequence abundances in each sample. The authors' analysis ran thus. V gene, J gene and CDR3 annotation of TCR sequences was performed with Decombinator V4. Expanded TCRs were defined as changing significantly between any two time points under a Poisson model with p below 0.0001. Abundances of TCRs were expressed as counts per million after normalisation to the total number of TCRs sequenced in each sample. MAIT TCRs were defined by TRAV1-2 paired with TRAJ12, TRAJ20 or TRAJ33, and iNKT TCRs by TRAV10 paired with TRAJ18. VDJdb, accessed 1 November 2021, was searched for CMV, EBV and SARS-CoV-2 annotated TCRs, with TCRs annotated for multiple antigens excluded. TCRdb redid the processing of the public reads, applying fastp at Q25 and MiXCR, and retained in-frame beta chains. Records with the same CDR3 protein are collapsed into one entry carrying the most frequent genes and DNA. TCRdb's processing, not the authors' own work, is the source of the V and J calls. This sample comprises over 60,000 distinct CDR3 sequences, roughly 9.5% of them detected only once. The ten top clones hold 5.9% of the sample.

The chain was built from TRBV7-8 and TRBJ2-1, and 8 junction bases match TRBD2. The receptor was isolated from an adult who was a healthcare worker with PCR-confirmed SARS-CoV-2 infection or an uninfected control (not recorded which). The sequenced sample was whole blood. For the CDR3, the sequence is CASSPKMDAGGGDEQFF. The DNA sequence is TGTGCCAGCAGCCCCAAGATGGACGCGGGGGGAGGCGATGAGCAGTTCTTC.